This TCR beta chain is drawn from a study of human T cells and chemical hapten exposure. As for the study in general: Enrolled patients were predominantly female and had alopecia areata, totalis or universalis. Study-level points and caveats: Compared with pre-sensitization or healthy control sets, expanded TCRs clustered more.

J gave up 5 bases and V 5 bases, and 8 bases lay outside the gene matches. The CDR3 spans 15 residues. Individual cDNA molecules in this library carried unique molecular identifiers. MiXCR, run by TCRdb on the RACE reads, gives a single entry per CDR3 protein. The sample yields 75,000 to 100,000 distinct CDR3 sequences, 9.3% seen once. This clonotype appeared many times. Its antigen is as yet unknown. Stated time point: patch test 2, 6 weeks after DPC sensitization. Sample treatment: therapeutic diphenylcyclopropenone sensitization with weekly scalp DPC. The study enrolled 18 to 70-year-old alopecia patients suitable for DPC.

The source was whole blood, collected in connection with sensitization to the hapten diphenylcyclopropenone (DPC). This clonotype was obtained from a woman aged 40 to 50 with alopecia areata. Some clones in this sample may be carry-over from other donors' samples. This rearrangement joins TRBV12-3 or TRBV12-4 to TRBJ2-2; 7 bases map to TRBD1. CDR3 loop: CASSEDRLGTGELFF. DNA of the CDR3: TGTGCCAGCAGTGAGGACAGGTTGGGAACCGGGGAGCTGTTTTTT.